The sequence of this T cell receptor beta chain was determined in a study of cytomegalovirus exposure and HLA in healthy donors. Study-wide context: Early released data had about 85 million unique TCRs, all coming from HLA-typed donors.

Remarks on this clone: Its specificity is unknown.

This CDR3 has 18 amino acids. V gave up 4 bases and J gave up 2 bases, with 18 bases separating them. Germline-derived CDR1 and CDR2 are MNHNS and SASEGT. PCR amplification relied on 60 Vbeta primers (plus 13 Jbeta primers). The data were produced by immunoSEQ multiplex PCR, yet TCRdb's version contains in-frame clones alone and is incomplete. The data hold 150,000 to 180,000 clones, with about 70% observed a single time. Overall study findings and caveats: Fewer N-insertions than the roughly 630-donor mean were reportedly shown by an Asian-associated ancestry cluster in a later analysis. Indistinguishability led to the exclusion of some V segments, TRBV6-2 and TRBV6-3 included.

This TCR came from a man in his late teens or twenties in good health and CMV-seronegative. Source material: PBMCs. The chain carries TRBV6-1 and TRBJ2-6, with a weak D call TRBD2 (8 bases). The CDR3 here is CASSGASGGGPGANVLTF. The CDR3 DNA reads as TGTGCCAGCAGTGGGGCCTCGGGAGGGGGCCCTGGGGCCAACGTCCTGACTTTC.